Each of the 2 T cell receptor beta chains below was sequenced from the same sample in a study of vaccination effects on CD4 cells after COVID-19. After expansion with viral peptide pools in the ViraFEST assay, antigen-specific CD4+ T cells were sequenced. Isolation of CD4+ T cells took place after less than 12 days of culture. Negative nucleocapsid antibody tests before and after vaccination confirmed no previous SARS-CoV-2 infection. Assay: immunoSEQ multiplex PCR; the TCRdb copy retains only in-frame clones and omits some. The data show some 19,000 clones, roughly 73% seen once. What these receptors recognize is not known. The sequenced sample was CD4+ T cells from PBMCs cultured with HCoV-NL63 spike peptides, obtained before COVID-19 vaccination. These receptors all come from a human donor who received a COVID-19 vaccine.

This clone appeared a few times. CDR3 sequence reads: CASLKGFF. CDR3 DNA: TGTGCCAGTCTTAAGGGTTTCTTT. The genes are TRBV19 and TRBJ1-1; D uncertain. Germline lookup yields CDR1 LNHDA and CDR2 SQIVND (reference sequence). This CDR3 comprises 8 residues. Trimming shortened V by 8 bases and J by 13 bases, and 8 bases separated the two germline ends.

V usage is TRBV18 and J usage is TRBJ2-3; 7 bases are shared with TRBD1. Germline CDR1 KGHSH, CDR2 LQKENI. This CDR3 comprises 13 residues. Unmatched junction bases numbered 2, after V lost 3 bases and J lost 5 bases. The CDR3 DNA reads TGTGCCAGCTCACCGTCAGGGGGAGATACGCAGTATTTT. Amino acid sequence: CASSPSGGDTQYF.